The 7 T cell receptor beta chains below were found in one sample sequenced in a study of blood T cell repertoires in COVID-19. Sequencing was performed with immunoSEQ multiplex PCR; in TCRdb, only in-frame clones are kept and a portion is missing. Of 150,000 to 200,000 clones in the sample, 92% were seen once. The sample was peripheral blood. These receptors came from a man aged 25 to 45 with COVID-19, enrolled during active disease.

The V gene is TRBV5-4, the J gene TRBJ2-3; TRBD2 matches at 9 bases. Trimming took 4 bases from V and 2 from J; bases not matched to a gene: 8. The CDR3 extends over 16 amino acids. CDR1 and CDR2 from the germline V gene are SGHNT and YYREEE (reference sequence). DNA for the CDR3: TGTGCCAGCAGCGTAGCTAGCGGGGTAGTCACAGATACGCAGTATTTT. Its protein is CASSVASGVVTDTQYF. The whole variable domain, remainder taken from reference TRBV5-4 and TRBJ2-3, is ETGVTQSPTHLIKTRGQQVTLRCSSQSGHNTVSWYQQALGQGPQFIFQYYREEENGRGNFPPRFSGLQFPNYSSELNVNALELDDSALYLCASSVASGVVTDTQYFGPGTRLTVL.

This chain uses TRBV7-2 with TRBJ2-7; D is undetermined. The CDR3 extends over 11 amino acids. Germline V lookup: CDR1 SGHTA, CDR2 FQGNSA. Trimming stripped 3 bases from V and 3 bases from J, with 3 bases between. CDR3 in amino acids: CASSFLYEQYF. In DNA, the CDR3 is TGTGCCAGCAGCTTTCTCTACGAGCAGTACTTC. Combining the CDR3 with reference TRBV7-2 and TRBJ2-7 gives the whole variable domain GAGVSQSPSNKVTEKGKDVELRCDPISGHTALYWYRQSLGQGLEFLIYFQGNSAPDKSGLPSDRFSAERTGGSVSTLTIQRTQQEDSAVYLCASSFLYEQYFGPGTRLTVT.

This clone showed up just once. V is TRBV18 and J is TRBJ1-6; TRBD1 aligns across 7 bases. After removal of 4 bases from V and 5 bases from J, the junction contained 8 bases not matched to a gene. Germline V gene lookup returns CDR1 KGHSH and CDR2 LQKENI. CDR3 size: 16 residues. The CDR3 DNA sequence: TGTGCCAGCTCACTCTATAGGACAGGAAATAATTCACCCCTCCACTTT. Translated, it gives CASSLYRTGNNSPLHF.

This clone was seen only a few times. The chain combines TRBV14 with TRBJ2-7; 9 bases line up with TRBD1. CDR3 length: 15 amino acids. After removal of 1 base from V and 2 bases from J, the junction contained 3 bases not matched to a gene. Looked up from germline, CDR1 is SGHDN and CDR2 is FVKESK. The CDR3 DNA follows: TGTGCCAGCAGCCAAGGGGGACAGGGAACCTACGAGCAGTACTTC. This sequence encodes CASSQGGQGTYEQYF.

The rearrangement uses TRBV4-3 and TRBJ1-6, with TRBD1 matching 10 bases. Germline CDR1 and CDR2: LGHNA and YSLEER. Losses at the gene ends were 3 bases for V and 10 bases for J; bases not matched to a gene: 6. The CDR3 is 15 amino acids. CDR3 sequence: CASSQAGTGVSPLHF. DNA for the CDR3: TGCGCCAGCAGCCAGGCCGGGACAGGGGTATCACCCCTCCACTTT.

The V gene is TRBV2, the J gene TRBJ2-7; D gene unclear. Germline V gives CDR1 SNHLY, CDR2 FYNNEI. This CDR3 is 13 amino acids long. Trimming removed 0 bases at V and 6 bases at J, with 9 bases between. In DNA form, the CDR3 reads TGTGCCAGCAGTGAAGCCGAACTTTTCGAGCAGTACTTC. Its protein product is CASSEAELFEQYF.

The genes are TRBV7-2 and TRBJ2-5, with 8 bases identical to TRBD2. The germline CDR1 and CDR2 sequences are SGHTA and FQGNSA. This CDR3 spans 16 amino acids. V trimming: 7 bases; J trimming: 4 bases; junction bases outside the gene matches: 14. CDR3 sequence reads: CASILDVGREVETQYF. The CDR3 bases are TGTGCCAGCATCCTAGATGTCGGGAGGGAAGTAGAGACCCAGTACTTC.